This T cell receptor (beta chain) was obtained from a study of T cells in Graves' hyperthyroidism and ophthalmopathy. Study-wide results and limits: A model built on 13 V-J features separated ophthalmopathy from stable hyperthyroidism.

From RNA transcripts, TCR beta CDR3 regions were amplified. HTBI primers were used for first-round RT-PCR of the TCR CDR3. TCRdb recomputed calls from the multiplex PCR reads with MiXCR, one row per CDR3 protein. The sample records about half a million distinct CDR3 sequences, about 16% being singletons. The PBMCs were sourced from fresh peripheral blood (about 10 ml). Germline lookup yields CDR1 MNHEY and CDR2 SMNVEV (reference sequence). The length of the CDR3 is 17 residues. Trimming took 3 bases from V and 2 from J, leaving 19 bases between them. In its sample, this clonotype was seen a few times. What it binds is not known.

Sequencing was carried out using blood. The receptor was derived from a woman aged 30 to 39 with Graves' ophthalmopathy. The rearrangement joins TRBV27 to TRBJ2-5; D might be TRBD1 or TRBD2, each matching 5 bases. In nucleotides, the CDR3 is TGTGCCAGCAGTTTCTCAGGATTCGGGGCGGCTCAAGAGACCCAGTACTTC. It specifies CASSFSGFGAAQETQYF.